The rows below give T cell receptor beta chains drawn from one sample of a study of T cell clusters in autoimmune cytopenias. From the multiplex PCR reads, TCRdb lists one entry per CDR3 protein and no DNA. The clone table shows roughly 7,000 distinct CDR3 sequences, with the ten largest holding roughly 4.8%. These data were also reused for a study on T cell repertoires in aging, cancer and after chemotherapy.

Sequenced material: peripheral blood. These TCRs come from a human donor in good health. The CDR3 runs from the conserved cysteine through the conserved F or W. Clone size is stated in some rows and not others, as once, few, many or a class when expanded.

J | size | V | CDR3
TRBJ2-7 | medium-sized | TRBV6-2/TRBV6-3 | CASKPTGAGGEQYF
TRBJ2-7 | medium-sized | TRBV6-2/TRBV6-3 | CASSPRRGSYEQYF
TRBJ1-3 | - | TRBV12-3/TRBV12-4 | CASSFSGNTIYF
TRBJ1-2 | - | TRBV6-1 | CASSLTRLLNYGYTF
TRBJ2-1 | - | TRBV12-3/TRBV12-4 | CASSLGTGFTYNEQFF
TRBJ1-4 | - | TRBV11-1 | CASSLVGAPHEKLFF
TRBJ2-6 | medium-sized | TRBV18 | CASSPVGSSGANVLTF
TRBJ2-7 | - | TRBV27 | CASSPIGGHYEQYF
TRBJ2-3 | - | TRBV20-1 | CSARTSVDTQYF
TRBJ2-1 | - | TRBV7-9 | CASSPTGGEQFF
TRBJ2-5 | medium-sized | TRBV19 | CASSMGGGWETQYF
TRBJ2-7 | - | TRBV27 | CASSLYLNYEQYF
TRBJ1-2 | - | TRBV7-3 | CASSRGSETGYTF
TRBJ2-6 | - | TRBV19 | CASSIVKGAGTGANVLTF
TRBJ2-5 | medium-sized | TRBV29-1 | CSVEDLGRASSGSWETQYF
TRBJ2-7 | medium-sized | TRBV30 | CAWSEGDREYEQYF
TRBJ2-2 | - | TRBV20-1 | CSASGTNTGELFF
TRBJ2-1 | - | TRBV4-3 | CASRNLAGGGAEQFF
TRBJ2-6 | - | TRBV5-1 | CASSLGSYSGANVLTF
TRBJ1-6 | - | TRBV14 | CASSQDTSVRYNSPLHF
TRBJ1-4 | medium-sized | TRBV19 | CASRDRARDEKLFF
TRBJ1-2 | - | TRBV4-3 | CASSQARSYGYTF
TRBJ2-7 | - | TRBV4-3 | CASSQLQPSSYEQYF
TRBJ1-5 | - | TRBV19 | CASRGQGYSNQPQHF
TRBJ1-5 | medium-sized | TRBV6-5 | CASRGQSNQPQHF
TRBJ1-4 | - | TRBV20-1 | CSASGAATNEKLFF
TRBJ2-3 | medium-sized | TRBV19 | CASSTPGLAGGADTQYF
TRBJ2-2 | - | TRBV6-4 | CASSESGAVVEELFF
TRBJ2-7 | medium-sized | TRBV13 | CASSQVSSYEQYF
TRBJ1-1 | medium-sized | TRBV6-1 | CASSEAYRTEAFF
TRBJ2-7 | - | TRBV30 | CAWMGQLAGREQYF
TRBJ1-1 | medium-sized | TRBV18 | CASSLQGSEAFF
TRBJ2-7 | - | TRBV6-5 | CAISEPIRSKRASYEQYF
TRBJ1-3 | - | TRBV6-2/TRBV6-3 | CASSEDRVSGNTIYF
TRBJ2-7 | - | TRBV11-1 | CASSSGGAGGTYEQYF
TRBJ1-6 | - | TRBV19 | CASSRAIQGSSYNSPLHF
TRBJ1-3 | - | TRBV14 | CASSQDRGSGNTIYF
TRBJ1-2 | medium-sized | TRBV5-4 | CASSIRSNYGYTF
TRBJ1-3 | - | TRBV27 | CASSLRDGNTIYF
TRBJ2-5 | - | TRBV7-9 | CASSLGGLKETQYF
TRBJ2-2 | medium-sized | TRBV19 | CASSSLFQGWETGELFF